This T cell receptor (beta chain) was profiled in a study of blood T cell repertoires in COVID-19. TCRdb's copy holds only in-frame clones and misses some; the assay was immunoSEQ multiplex PCR. The data contain around 250,000 clones, approximately 88% of them singletons. CDR1 and CDR2 (germline): MNHEY, SMNVEV (reference sequence). This CDR3 region has 16 residues. Trimming removed 6 bases from V and 4 bases from J; junction bases left unmatched: 9. The sample consisted of peripheral blood. The chain is built from TRBV27 and TRBJ2-3; 11 positions agree with TRBD2. The sequence derives from a woman in her thirties or forties who had recovered from COVID-19. DNA for the CDR3: TGTGCCAGCAGGCTTAGCGGGAGGGCCGGGGCAGATACGCAGTATTTT. Amino acids: CASRLSGRAGADTQYF.